This TCR beta chain emerged from a study of CD8 T cells in ankylosing spondylitis. This clonotype came up a few times. Its antigen is unidentified. TCRdb called the 5' RACE reads again in MiXCR, with one record for every CDR3 protein. The data show hundreds of thousands of distinct CDR3 sequences, about 25% seen once. Study outcomes and limitations: Both synovial fluid and blood in reactive arthritis had previously been reported to carry some motif variants. Roughly eight highly homologous variants made up a TCR beta motif that seemed to typify ankylosing spondylitis blood.

Per the germline V gene, CDR1 is SNHLY and CDR2 is FYNNEI. CDR3 size: 15 residues. Trimming stripped 7 bases from V and 6 bases from J, with 18 bases between. This chain uses TRBV2 with TRBJ2-2; TRBD1 or TRBD2 may be the D gene (5 bases each). This TCR was sampled from a male donor with ankylosing spondylitis. Input material: blood, either unsorted or a sorted T cell fraction (not recorded which). As DNA, the CDR3 is TGTGCCAGCATCTTAGAGGCAGGGAGCGCCGGGGAGCTGTTTTTT. It encodes CASILEAGSAGELFF.